The rows below give T cell receptor beta chains drawn from one sample of a study of cytomegalovirus exposure and HLA in healthy donors. The table came from immunoSEQ multiplex PCR; TCRdb's copy has only in-frame clones and leaves some out. The listing records around 130,000 clones. Sequenced: PBMCs. The receptor set was obtained from a woman in her thirties or forties in good health and CMV-seronegative. Each CDR3 is given with its conserved first and last residue. Each record gives: J gene, CDR3 length, D gene, V gene, CDR3 protein, CDR3 DNA. D genes are given only for firm matches.

TRBJ2-7	12	TRBD1	TRBV19	CASSRTGNEQYF	TGTGCCAGTAGTAGGACAGGGAACGAGCAGTACTTC
TRBJ1-6	16	.	TRBV4-1	CASSQDIGTFGSPLHF	TGCGCCAGCAGCCAAGATATCGGGACATTCGGTTCACCCCTCCACTTT
TRBJ2-7	13	TRBD1	TRBV5-1	CASGQGGTYEQYF	TGCGCCAGTGGACAGGGTGGAACTTACGAGCAGTACTTC
TRBJ2-7	12	.	TRBV7-2	CASSFDRYEQYF	TGTGCCAGCAGCTTTGACAGGTACGAGCAGTACTTC
TRBJ1-1	15	TRBD1	TRBV7-2	CASSYQTGGNTEAFF	TGTGCCAGCAGCTACCAAACAGGGGGAAACACTGAAGCTTTCTTT
TRBJ1-5	14	.	TRBV21-1	CATSRGYGNQPQHF	TGTGCCACCAGTAGGGGTTATGGCAATCAGCCCCAGCATTTT
TRBJ1-3	17	.	TRBV5-1	CASSWRGGGGSGNTIYF	TGCGCCAGCAGCTGGAGGGGGGGTGGAGGCTCTGGAAACACCATATATTTT
TRBJ1-2	12	.	TRBV19	CASSIGGFGYTF	TGTGCCAGTAGTATTGGGGGGTTTGGCTACACCTTC
TRBJ1-5	14	.	TRBV7-8	CASSEDSLDQPQHF	TGTGCCAGCAGCGAGGACAGCCTCGATCAGCCCCAGCATTTT
TRBJ2-2	17	.	TRBV7-3	CASSLTKARALTGELFF	TGTGCCAGCAGCTTAACGAAAGCCAGGGCCCTCACCGGGGAGCTGTTTTTT
TRBJ2-7	12	.	TRBV2	CASGAFNYEQYF	TGTGCCAGCGGTGCTTTTAACTACGAGCAGTACTTC
TRBJ1-5	15	TRBD1	TRBV5-8	CASSPRQGHHQPQHF	TGTGCCAGCAGCCCGCGACAGGGACATCATCAGCCCCAGCATTTT
TRBJ2-7	16	.	TRBV4-2	CASSQERGGAAYEQYF	TGTGCCAGCAGCCAAGAAAGGGGGGGGGCCGCCTACGAGCAGTACTTC
TRBJ1-6	16	TRBD1	TRBV15	CATSRDLNRGWSPLHF	TGTGCCACCAGCAGAGATCTAAACAGGGGGTGGTCACCCCTCCACTTT
TRBJ1-5	15	TRBD1	TRBV6-1	CASSHIGQGNQPQHF	TGTGCCAGCAGTCATATCGGACAGGGCAATCAGCCCCAGCATTTT
TRBJ1-5	15	.	TRBV6-1	CASTRGDLSNQPQHF	TGTGCCAGCACCCGGGGGGATTTAAGCAATCAGCCCCAGCATTTT
TRBJ1-5	14	.	TRBV5-1	CASSLYSGIQPQHF	TGCGCCAGCAGCTTGTATTCCGGGATTCAGCCCCAGCATTTT
TRBJ2-3	13	.	TRBV19	CASSIDGTDTQYF	TGTGCCAGTAGTATAGACGGCACAGATACGCAGTATTTT
TRBJ2-5	16	TRBD2	TRBV5-1	CASSSQRLAGQETQYF	TGCGCCAGCAGCTCGCAGCGACTAGCGGGACAAGAGACCCAGTACTTC
TRBJ2-2	14	.	TRBV11-3	CASSDRTEGGELFF	TGTGCCAGCAGCGACCGGACGGAGGGCGGGGAGCTGTTTTTT
TRBJ1-4	14	.	TRBV28	CASSLPRTNEKLFF	TGTGCCAGCAGTTTACCTAGAACTAATGAAAAACTGTTTTTT
TRBJ2-6	18	.	TRBV4-1	CASSQVNLEELTSNVLTF	TGCGCCAGCAGCCAAGTGAACCTGGAGGAGCTGACTTCAAACGTCCTGACTTTC
TRBJ2-1	15	TRBD1	TRBV4-3	CASSQDLGQGNEQFF	TGCGCCAGCAGCCAAGATCTTGGACAGGGTAATGAGCAGTTCTTC
TRBJ2-5	16	.	TRBV5-1	CASSLVLRGYQETQYF	TGCGCCAGCAGCTTGGTTCTGCGGGGCTACCAAGAGACCCAGTACTTC
TRBJ1-2	15	TRBD1	TRBV19	CASSKRTGGEGGYTF	TGTGCCAGTAGTAAGAGGACAGGGGGCGAAGGTGGCTACACCTTC
TRBJ1-4	15	TRBD1	TRBV7-2	CASSLARDRNEKLFF	TGTGCCAGCAGCTTAGCCCGGGACAGGAATGAAAAACTGTTTTTT
TRBJ1-1	13	.	TRBV7-2	CASSLGRRSEAFF	TGTGCCAGCAGCTTAGGTCGGCGGAGTGAAGCTTTCTTT
TRBJ2-3	15	TRBD2	TRBV9	CASSALAGVTDTQYF	TGTGCCAGCAGCGCCTTAGCGGGGGTCACAGATACGCAGTATTTT
TRBJ1-4	15	.	TRBV5-5	CASSLEPRGNEKLFF	TGTGCCAGCAGCTTGGAACCGAGAGGTAATGAAAAACTGTTTTTT
TRBJ2-5	16	TRBD1	TRBV19	CASSMGLRGIVETQYF	TGTGCCAGTAGTATGGGTCTCAGGGGGATTGTGGAGACCCAGTACTTC
TRBJ2-2	16	.	TRBV7-2	CASSLESGGNTGELFF	TGTGCCAGCAGCTTAGAGTCTGGCGGCAACACCGGGGAGCTGTTTTTT
TRBJ2-7	15	.	TRBV18	CASSRLEQGGYEQYF	TGTGCCAGCTCACGTCTAGAACAGGGCGGCTACGAGCAGTACTTC
TRBJ2-1	16	TRBD1	TRBV5-4	CASSLSMTGGYNEQFF	TGTGCCAGCAGCTTGTCCATGACAGGGGGGTACAATGAGCAGTTCTTC
TRBJ2-7	15	TRBD2	TRBV6-6	CASSLLAGGFYEQYF	TGTGCCAGCAGTCTCCTCGCGGGGGGGTTTTACGAGCAGTACTTC
TRBJ1-5	17	.	TRBV10-3	CAISDFEGVVGNQPQHF	TGTGCCATCAGTGATTTCGAAGGGGTAGTGGGCAATCAGCCCCAGCATTTT
TRBJ1-5	18	TRBD1	TRBV7-2	CASSSSGQGAKSNQPQHF	TGTGCCAGCAGTTCCTCCGGACAGGGGGCAAAAAGCAATCAGCCCCAGCATTTT
TRBJ2-6	17	TRBD1	TRBV19	CASSRDRAYSGANVLTF	TGTGCCAGTAGTAGAGACAGGGCGTACTCTGGGGCCAACGTCCTGACTTTC
TRBJ2-1	15	.	TRBV15	CATSRDRASYNEQFF	TGTGCCACCAGCAGAGACAGGGCGTCCTACAATGAGCAGTTCTTC
TRBJ2-1	15	.	TRBV6-1	CASSEWRARGDEQFF	TGTGCCAGCAGTGAATGGAGGGCACGAGGGGATGAGCAGTTCTTC
TRBJ1-1	13	.	TRBV7-2	CASSLLMNTEAFF	TGTGCCAGCAGCTTGCTAATGAACACTGAAGCTTTCTTT
TRBJ1-2	13	.	TRBV28	CASSQQGPYGYTF	TGTGCCAGCAGCCAACAGGGACCCTATGGCTACACCTTC
TRBJ2-3	16	TRBD2	TRBV10-3	CAISEGTSGGTDTQYF	TGTGCCATCAGTGAGGGAACTAGCGGGGGTACAGATACGCAGTATTTT
TRBJ1-6	15	.	TRBV13	CATTAYMGPASPLHF	TGTGCCACCACAGCTTATATGGGCCCCGCTTCACCCCTCCACTTT
TRBJ2-7	12	TRBD1	TRBV6-1	CASRGQIYEQYF	TGTGCCAGCAGGGGACAGATCTACGAGCAGTACTTC
TRBJ2-2	16	.	TRBV5-1	CASSGTGSTDTGELFF	TGCGCCAGCAGCGGTACAGGGTCGACAGACACCGGGGAGCTGTTTTTT
TRBJ2-2	15	TRBD1	TRBV27	CASSPDRVVTGELFF	TGTGCCAGCAGTCCGGACAGGGTGGTCACCGGGGAGCTGTTTTTT
TRBJ1-4	15	TRBD1	TRBV14	CASSQTGVEDEKLFF	TGTGCCAGCAGCCAGACAGGGGTGGAAGATGAAAAACTGTTTTTT
TRBJ1-1	14	TRBD1	TRBV18	CASSQQGMNTEAFF	TGTGCCAGCTCCCAACAGGGGATGAACACTGAAGCTTTCTTT
TRBJ2-3	12	TRBD2	TRBV18	CASSREGDTQYF	TGTGCCAGCTCACGGGAGGGAGATACGCAGTATTTT
TRBJ2-3	15	.	TRBV5-1	CASSPVTVSTDTQYF	TGCGCCAGCAGCCCAGTCACCGTTAGCACAGATACGCAGTATTTT
TRBJ1-2	15	.	TRBV18	CASSPNDRADYGYTF	TGTGCCAGCTCACCGAACGACAGAGCCGACTATGGCTACACCTTC
TRBJ2-3	17	TRBD2	TRBV7-9	CASSSQTSGGPTDTQYF	TGTGCCAGCAGCTCGCAGACTAGCGGGGGTCCCACAGATACGCAGTATTTT
TRBJ1-2	13	.	TRBV25-1	CASSEQGGYGYTF	TGTGCCAGCAGTGAACAGGGTGGTTATGGCTACACCTTC
TRBJ2-7	15	TRBD1	TRBV18	CASSPTTGVEGEQYF	TGTGCCAGCTCACCCACCACAGGGGTTGAGGGCGAGCAGTACTTC
TRBJ1-3	15	TRBD1	TRBV7-9	CASSLRQGSGNTIYF	TGTGCCAGCAGCCTACGACAGGGGTCCGGAAACACCATATATTTT
TRBJ2-1	14	TRBD2	TRBV27	CASGLAGSYNEQFF	TGTGCCAGCGGACTAGCGGGATCCTACAATGAGCAGTTCTTC
TRBJ2-3	17	.	TRBV4-3	CASSQRASAGSTDTQYF	TGCGCCAGCAGCCAACGTGCTAGCGCCGGTAGCACAGATACGCAGTATTTT
TRBJ2-1	15	TRBD1	TRBV18	CASSPRGQGADEQFF	TGTGCCAGCTCACCAAGGGGACAGGGGGCGGATGAGCAGTTCTTC
TRBJ1-2	15	TRBD1	TRBV7-3	CASSLSRTGPYGYTF	TGTGCCAGCAGCTTATCCCGGACAGGTCCCTATGGCTACACCTTC